This T cell receptor (beta chain) comes out of a study of blood T cell repertoires in COVID-19. At the level of the study: COVID-19 samples collected from the United States, Italy and Spain covered acute and convalescent phases. T cells, B-cell-depleted T cells, or PBMCs supplied cDNA or gDNA.

Original analysis: Researchers report that nucleated cell counts were estimated from reference gene primer amplification. Generated by immunoSEQ multiplex PCR, the TCRdb table keeps only in-frame clones and is missing some. V, J and clone size reflect that table, while D and trimming were determined from the DNA. The sample includes 200,000 or so clones, around 81% of them seen just once. CDR3 length equals 12 residues. The germline CDR1 and CDR2 sequences are GTSNPN and SVGIG (reference sequence). The junction had 10 bases not matched to a gene; V was cut back by 8 bases and J by 8 bases. Sequenced: peripheral blood. The chain recombines TRBV30 with TRBJ2-3, with 7 bases that match TRBD2. This receptor was obtained from a woman aged 30 to 39 who had recovered from COVID-19. CDR3 residues: CARAGVGGTQYF. The CDR3, as DNA: TGTGCCCGCGCGGGAGTCGGAGGTACGCAGTATTTT.